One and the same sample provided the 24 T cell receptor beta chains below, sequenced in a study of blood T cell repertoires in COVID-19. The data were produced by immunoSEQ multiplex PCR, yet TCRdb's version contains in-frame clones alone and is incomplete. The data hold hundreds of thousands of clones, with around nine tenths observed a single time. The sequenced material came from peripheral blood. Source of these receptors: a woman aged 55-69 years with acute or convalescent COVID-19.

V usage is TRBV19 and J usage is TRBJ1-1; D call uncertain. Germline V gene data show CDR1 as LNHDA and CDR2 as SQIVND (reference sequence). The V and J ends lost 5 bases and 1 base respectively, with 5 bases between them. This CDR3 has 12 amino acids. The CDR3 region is CASSQANTEAFF. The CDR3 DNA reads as TGTGCCAGTAGTCAGGCGAACACTGAAGCTTTCTTT.

CDR3 sequence reads: CASSTRQGYWSPLHF. CDR3 nucleotide sequence: TGTGCCAGCAGTACCCGACAGGGATATTGGTCACCCCTCCACTTT. This chain links TRBV27 with TRBJ1-6; 7 bases line up with TRBD1. V lost 5 bases, J lost 10 bases, and 11 bases stayed unmatched. CDR1 and CDR2 (germline): MNHEY, SMNVEV (reference sequence). This CDR3 is built from 15 residues.

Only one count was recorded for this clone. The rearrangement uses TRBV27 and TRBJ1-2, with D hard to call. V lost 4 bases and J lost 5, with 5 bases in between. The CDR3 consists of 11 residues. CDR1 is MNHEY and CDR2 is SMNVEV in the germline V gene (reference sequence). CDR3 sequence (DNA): TGTGCCAGCAGTTCCCATTATGGCTACACCTTC. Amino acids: CASSSHYGYTF.

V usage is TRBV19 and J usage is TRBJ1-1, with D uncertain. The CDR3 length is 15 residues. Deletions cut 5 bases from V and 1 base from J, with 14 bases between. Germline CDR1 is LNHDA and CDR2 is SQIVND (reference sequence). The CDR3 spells CASSSEGRRNTEAFF. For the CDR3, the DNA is TGTGCCAGTAGTTCTGAGGGCAGGAGGAACACTGAAGCTTTCTTT.

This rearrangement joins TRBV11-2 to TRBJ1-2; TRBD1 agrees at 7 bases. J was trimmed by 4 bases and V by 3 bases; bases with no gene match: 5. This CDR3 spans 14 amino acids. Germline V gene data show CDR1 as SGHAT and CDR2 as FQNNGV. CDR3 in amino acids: CASSFSQGGYGYTF. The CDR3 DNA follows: TGTGCCAGCAGCTTTTCCCAGGGGGGCTATGGCTACACCTTC.

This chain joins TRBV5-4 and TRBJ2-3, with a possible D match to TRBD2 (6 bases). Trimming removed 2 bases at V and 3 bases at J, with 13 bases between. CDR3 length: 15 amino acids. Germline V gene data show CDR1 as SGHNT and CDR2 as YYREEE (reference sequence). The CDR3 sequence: CASSLERALTDTQYF. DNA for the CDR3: TGTGCCAGCAGCTTAGAGCGGGCATTAACAGATACGCAGTATTTT. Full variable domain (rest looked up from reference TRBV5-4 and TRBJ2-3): ETGVTQSPTHLIKTRGQQVTLRCSSQSGHNTVSWYQQALGQGPQFIFQYYREEENGRGNFPPRFSGLQFPNYSSELNVNALELDDSALYLCASSLERALTDTQYFGPGTRLTVL.

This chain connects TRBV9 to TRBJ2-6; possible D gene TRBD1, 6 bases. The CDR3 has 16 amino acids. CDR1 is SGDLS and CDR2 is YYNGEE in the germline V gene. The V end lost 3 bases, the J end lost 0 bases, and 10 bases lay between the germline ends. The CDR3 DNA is TGTGCCAGCAGCGCAAACAGGGACTCTGGGGCCAACGTCCTGACTTTC. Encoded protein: CASSANRDSGANVLTF.

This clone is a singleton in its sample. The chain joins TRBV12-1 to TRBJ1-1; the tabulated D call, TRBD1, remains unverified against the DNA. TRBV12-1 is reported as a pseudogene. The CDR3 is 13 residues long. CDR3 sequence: CASRRDRLTEAFF. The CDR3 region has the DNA TGTGCCAGCAGACGGGACAGGTTGACTGAAGCTTTCTTT.

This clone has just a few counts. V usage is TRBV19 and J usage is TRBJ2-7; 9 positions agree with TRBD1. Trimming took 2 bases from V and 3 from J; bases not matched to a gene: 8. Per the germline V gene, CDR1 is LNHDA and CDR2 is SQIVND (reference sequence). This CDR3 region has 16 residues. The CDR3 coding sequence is TGTGCCAGTAGTATAAATTTAGGGACAGGGAACTACGAGCAGTACTTC. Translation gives CASSINLGTGNYEQYF.

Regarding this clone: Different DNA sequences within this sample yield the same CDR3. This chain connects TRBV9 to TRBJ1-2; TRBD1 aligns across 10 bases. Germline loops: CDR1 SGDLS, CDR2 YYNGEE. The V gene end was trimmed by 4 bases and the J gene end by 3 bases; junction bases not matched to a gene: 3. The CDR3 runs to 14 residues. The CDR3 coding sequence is TGTGCCAGCAGCCCCGGGACAGGGGACTATGGCTACACCTTC. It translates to CASSPGTGDYGYTF. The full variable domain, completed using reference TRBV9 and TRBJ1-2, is DSGVTQTPKHLITATGQRVTLRCSPRSGDLSVYWYQQSLDQGLQFLIQYYNGEERAKGNILERFSAQQFPDLHSELNLSSLELGDSALYFCASSPGTGDYGYTFGSGTRLTVV.

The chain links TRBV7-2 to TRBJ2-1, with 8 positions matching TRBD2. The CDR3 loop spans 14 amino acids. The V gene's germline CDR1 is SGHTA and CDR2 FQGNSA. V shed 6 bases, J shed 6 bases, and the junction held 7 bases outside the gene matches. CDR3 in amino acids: CASRVPLAGNEQFF. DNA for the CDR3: TGTGCCAGCAGGGTGCCGCTAGCGGGCAATGAGCAGTTCTTC. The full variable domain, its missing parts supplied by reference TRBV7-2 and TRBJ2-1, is GAGVSQSPSNKVTEKGKDVELRCDPISGHTALYWYRQSLGQGLEFLIYFQGNSAPDKSGLPSDRFSAERTGGSVSTLTIQRTQQEDSAVYLCASRVPLAGNEQFFGPGTRLTVL.

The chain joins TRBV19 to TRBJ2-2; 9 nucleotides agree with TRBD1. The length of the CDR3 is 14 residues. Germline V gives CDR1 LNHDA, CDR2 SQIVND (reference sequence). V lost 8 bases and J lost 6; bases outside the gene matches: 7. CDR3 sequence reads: CASAVQGAAGELFF. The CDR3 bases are TGTGCCAGTGCAGTACAGGGGGCCGCCGGGGAGCTGTTTTTT.

The CDR3 spells CAISAPGQGSYNEQFF. CDR3 bases: TGTGCCATCAGTGCTCCGGGACAGGGCTCCTACAATGAGCAGTTCTTC. The rearrangement joins TRBV10-3 to TRBJ2-1; 9 positions agree with TRBD1. This CDR3 spans 16 amino acids. Germline V CDR1 and CDR2: ENHRY, SYGVKD. Trimming at V came to 4 bases and at J to 0 bases, leaving 4 bases not matched to a gene.

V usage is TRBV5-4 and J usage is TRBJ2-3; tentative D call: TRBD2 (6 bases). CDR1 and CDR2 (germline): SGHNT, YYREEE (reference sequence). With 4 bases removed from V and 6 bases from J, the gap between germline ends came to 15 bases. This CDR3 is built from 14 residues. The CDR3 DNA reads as TGTGCCAGCAGCCCGTTAGCGGCCCCCGATACGCAGTATTTT. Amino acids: CASSPLAAPDTQYF.

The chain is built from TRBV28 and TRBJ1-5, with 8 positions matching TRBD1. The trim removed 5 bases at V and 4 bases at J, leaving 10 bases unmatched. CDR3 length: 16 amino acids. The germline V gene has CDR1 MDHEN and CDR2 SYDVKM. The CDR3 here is CASSTLGTGLNQPQHF. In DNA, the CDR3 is TGTGCCAGCAGTACCCTAGGGACAGGCTTAAATCAGCCCCAGCATTTT.

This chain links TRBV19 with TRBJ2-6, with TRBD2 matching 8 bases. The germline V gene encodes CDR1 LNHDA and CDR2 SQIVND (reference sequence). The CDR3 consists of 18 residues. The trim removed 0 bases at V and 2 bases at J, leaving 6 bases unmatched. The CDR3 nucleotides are TGTGCCAGTAGTATAGACGGACTAGCCTTCACTGGGGCCAACGTCCTGACTTTC. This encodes CASSIDGLAFTGANVLTF.

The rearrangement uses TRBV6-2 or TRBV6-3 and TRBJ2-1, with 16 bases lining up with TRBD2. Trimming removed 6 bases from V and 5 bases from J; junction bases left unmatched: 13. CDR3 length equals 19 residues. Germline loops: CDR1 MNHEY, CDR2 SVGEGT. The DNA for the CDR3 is TGTGCCAGCAGCCCTATCGGGACCGGGACTAGCGGGAGGGACAATGAGCAGTTCTTC. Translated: CASSPIGTGTSGRDNEQFF.

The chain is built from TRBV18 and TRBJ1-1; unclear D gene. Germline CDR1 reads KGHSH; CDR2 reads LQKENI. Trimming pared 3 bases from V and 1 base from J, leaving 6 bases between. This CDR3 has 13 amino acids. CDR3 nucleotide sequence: TGTGCCAGCTCACCTCAGAAGAACACTGAAGCTTTCTTT. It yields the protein CASSPQKNTEAFF.

This CDR3 reads CASSALDRASYNEQFF. CDR3 in DNA: TGTGCCAGCAGTGCCTTGGACAGAGCCTCCTACAATGAGCAGTTCTTC. This chain connects TRBV6-4 to TRBJ2-1, with D tentatively TRBD1 (6 bases). Germline-derived CDR1 and CDR2 are MRHNA and SNTAGT. This CDR3 region has 16 residues. Trimming left V 4 bases short and J 0 bases short, with 13 bases between.

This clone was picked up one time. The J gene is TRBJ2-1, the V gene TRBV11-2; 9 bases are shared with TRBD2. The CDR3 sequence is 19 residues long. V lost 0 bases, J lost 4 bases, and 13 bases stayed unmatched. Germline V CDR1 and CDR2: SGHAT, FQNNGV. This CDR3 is CASSLDHWAGGPEYNEQFF. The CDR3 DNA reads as TGTGCCAGCAGCTTAGATCATTGGGCGGGAGGGCCGGAATACAATGAGCAGTTCTTC.

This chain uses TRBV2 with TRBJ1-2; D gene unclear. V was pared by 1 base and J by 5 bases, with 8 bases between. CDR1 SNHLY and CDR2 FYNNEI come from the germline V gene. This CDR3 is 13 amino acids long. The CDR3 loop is CASSEVAVYGYTF. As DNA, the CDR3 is TGTGCCAGCAGTGAAGTGGCAGTATATGGCTACACCTTC.

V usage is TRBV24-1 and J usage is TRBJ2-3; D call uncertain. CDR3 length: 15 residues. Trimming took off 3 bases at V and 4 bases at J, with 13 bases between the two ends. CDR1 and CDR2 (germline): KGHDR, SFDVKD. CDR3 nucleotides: TGTGCCACCAGTGATCAAGCCAGGTTTGCAGATACGCAGTATTTT. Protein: CATSDQARFADTQYF.

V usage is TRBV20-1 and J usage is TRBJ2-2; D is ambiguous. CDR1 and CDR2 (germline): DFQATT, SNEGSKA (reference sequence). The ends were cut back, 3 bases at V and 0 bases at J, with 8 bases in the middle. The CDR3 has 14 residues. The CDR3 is CSASFGANTGELFF. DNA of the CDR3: TGCAGTGCTAGTTTCGGAGCGAACACCGGGGAGCTGTTTTTT.

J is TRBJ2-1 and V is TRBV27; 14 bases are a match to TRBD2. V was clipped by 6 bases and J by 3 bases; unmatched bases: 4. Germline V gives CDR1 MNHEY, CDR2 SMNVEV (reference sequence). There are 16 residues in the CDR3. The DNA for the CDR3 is TGTGCCAGCAGCCGACTAGCGGGAGGGCTCTACAATGAGCAGTTCTTC. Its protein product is CASSRLAGGLYNEQFF.